This entry is about one T cell receptor beta chain. The antigen is not known. The V and J ends lost 0 bases and 2 bases respectively, with 10 bases between them. This CDR3 comprises 15 residues. Per germline, CDR1 SGHRS and CDR2 YFSETQ. The diagnostic basis comprised clinical symptoms, serum thyroxine and TRAb, thyroid ultrasound and orbital computed tomography. These data originate in a study of T cells in Graves' hyperthyroidism and ophthalmopathy. Study background: Blood was drawn when the patient was first diagnosed and still untreated. Overall study findings and caveats: Ophthalmopathy, which appeared later, was predicted by the model a median about 6 months before onset. Most thyroid clonotypes that were expanded above 0.001 also turned up in blood.

The CDR3 regions of TCR beta were amplified from RNA transcripts. Researchers ran a first-round RT-PCR on the TCR CDR3 using the HTBI primer set. TCRdb reanalysed the multiplex PCR reads using MiXCR and keeps one entry per CDR3 protein. The repertoire consists of around 270,000 distinct CDR3 sequences, with roughly a fifth occurring once and the leading ten covering less than 45%. J is TRBJ2-3 and V is TRBV5-1; D remains ambiguous. The source of this sequence is a man in his fifties with Graves' ophthalmopathy. Material for sequencing was blood. This chain's CDR3 is CASSLEGQPTDTQYF. CDR3 DNA sequence: TGCGCCAGCAGCTTGGAGGGCCAGCCCACAGATACGCAGTATTTT.